The sequence of this T cell receptor (beta chain) was determined in a study of cytomegalovirus exposure and HLA in healthy donors. Overall study results and limits: Overall, approximately 180 TCR beta chains were annotated as cytomegalovirus-associated.

CDR1 MNHNS and CDR2 SASEGT come from the germline V gene. V was shortened by 7 bases and J by 3 bases, with 24 bases between the two germline ends. CDR3 length equals 17 residues. Clones were read by immunoSEQ multiplex PCR, and TCRdb kept only the in-frame ones, dropping some. The sample shows over 200,000 clones, around 91% of them seen only once. With regard to this clone: As yet, its antigen is unknown.

Sequenced sample: PBMCs. This clonotype originated in a woman aged 18-29 years in good health and CMV-seronegative. The chain has TRBV6-1 and TRBJ1-1; perhaps TRBD1 as D (6 bases). The CDR3 DNA reads as TGTGCCAGCACTGACGGGCAGGGGTTTCCAAAGGACACTGAAGCTTTCTTT. Protein: CASTDGQGFPKDTEAFF.